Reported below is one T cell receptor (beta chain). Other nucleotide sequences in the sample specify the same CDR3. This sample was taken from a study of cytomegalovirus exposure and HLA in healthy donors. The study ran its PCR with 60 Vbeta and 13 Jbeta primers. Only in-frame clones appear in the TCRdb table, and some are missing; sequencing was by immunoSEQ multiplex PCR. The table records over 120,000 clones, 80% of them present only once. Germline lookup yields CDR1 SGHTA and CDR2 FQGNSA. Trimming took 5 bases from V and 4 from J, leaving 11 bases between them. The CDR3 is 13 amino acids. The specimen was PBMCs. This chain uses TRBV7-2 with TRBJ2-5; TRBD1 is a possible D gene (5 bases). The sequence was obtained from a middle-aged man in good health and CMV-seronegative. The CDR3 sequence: CASSLGQGETQYF. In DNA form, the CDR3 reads TGTGCCAGCAGCCTGGGGCAGGGAGAGACCCAGTACTTC.